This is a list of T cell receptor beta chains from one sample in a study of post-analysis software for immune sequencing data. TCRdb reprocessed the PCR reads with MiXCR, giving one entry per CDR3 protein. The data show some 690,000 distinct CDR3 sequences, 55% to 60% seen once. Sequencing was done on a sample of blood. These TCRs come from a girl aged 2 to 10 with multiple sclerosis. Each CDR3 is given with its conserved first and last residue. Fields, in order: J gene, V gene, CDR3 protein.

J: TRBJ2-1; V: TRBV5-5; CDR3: CASSLVRDLFNEQFF
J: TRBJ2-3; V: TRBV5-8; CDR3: CASSLGTDGSTDTQYF
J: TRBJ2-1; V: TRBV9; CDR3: CASNARSGSYNEQFF
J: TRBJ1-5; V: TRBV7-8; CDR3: CASSLPRGNQPQHF
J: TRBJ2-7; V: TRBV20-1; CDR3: CSAGGLVGRYEQYF
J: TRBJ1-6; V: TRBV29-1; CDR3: CSVGSEPNSPLHF
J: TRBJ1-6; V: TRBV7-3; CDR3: CASSRTGVDSPLHF
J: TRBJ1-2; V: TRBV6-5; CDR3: CASRKQEPNYGYTF
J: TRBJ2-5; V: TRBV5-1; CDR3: CASSLRLAGGPQETQYF
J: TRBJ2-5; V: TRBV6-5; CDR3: CASTLFAGGGETQYF
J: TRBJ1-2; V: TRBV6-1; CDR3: CASSEAYLEDGYTF
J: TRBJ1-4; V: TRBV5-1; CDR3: CASSRKGGDTHEKLFF
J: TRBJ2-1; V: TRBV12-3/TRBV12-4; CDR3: CASNNPSSRRGTGGLNEQFF
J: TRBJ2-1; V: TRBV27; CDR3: CASSLSALAGGRNEQFF
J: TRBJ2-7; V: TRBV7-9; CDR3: CASSPYWGIGSYEQYF
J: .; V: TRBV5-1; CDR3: CASSFQPAYEQYF
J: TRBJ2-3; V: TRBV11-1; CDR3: CASSFRTTDTQYF
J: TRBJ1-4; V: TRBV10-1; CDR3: CASSITGTQGEKLFF
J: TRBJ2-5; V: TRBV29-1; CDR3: CSVRRGLQETQYF
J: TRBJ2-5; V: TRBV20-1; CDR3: CRATGGQETQYF
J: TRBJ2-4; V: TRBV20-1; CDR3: CSAAPPGDENIQYF
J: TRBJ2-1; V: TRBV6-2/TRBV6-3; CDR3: CASSYNWDWSEQFF
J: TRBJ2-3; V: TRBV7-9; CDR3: CASSSSTANTQYF
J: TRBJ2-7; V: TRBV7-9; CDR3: CASSLGGDLYEQYF
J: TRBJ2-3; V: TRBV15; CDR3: CATSSRQPFTDTQYF
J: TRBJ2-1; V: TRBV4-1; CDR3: CASSQDGDRYNEQFF
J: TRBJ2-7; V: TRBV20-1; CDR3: CSASSPGLAGGSSYEQYF
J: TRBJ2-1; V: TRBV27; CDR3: CASSLTSGRAHLYNEQFF
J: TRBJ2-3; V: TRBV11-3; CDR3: CASSFGIDTQYF
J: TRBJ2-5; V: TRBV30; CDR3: CAWSRLAKETQYF
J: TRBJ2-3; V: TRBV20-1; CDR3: CSARGRQGGDTQYF
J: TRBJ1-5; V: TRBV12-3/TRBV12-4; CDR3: CASRRGEAGQPQHF
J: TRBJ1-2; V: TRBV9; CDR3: CASSETGSYGYTF
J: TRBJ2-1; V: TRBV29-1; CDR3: CSGTSGGAVNEQFF
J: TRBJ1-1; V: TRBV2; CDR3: CASSRGAGTEAFF
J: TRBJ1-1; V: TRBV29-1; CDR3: CSVLKVLDTEAFF
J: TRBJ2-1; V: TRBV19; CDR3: CATRETGGNEQFF
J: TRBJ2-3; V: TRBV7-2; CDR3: CASSHRSLAGGGTDTQYF
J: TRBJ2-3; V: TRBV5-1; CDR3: CASSLGIAGDTDTQYF
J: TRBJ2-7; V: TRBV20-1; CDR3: CSARIAGDRYGQYF
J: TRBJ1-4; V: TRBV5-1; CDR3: CASSWALTNEKLFF
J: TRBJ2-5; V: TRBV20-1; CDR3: CSAVGGGAETQYF
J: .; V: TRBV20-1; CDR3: CSARSRQGAYEQYF
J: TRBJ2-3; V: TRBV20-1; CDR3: CSTEQGDTQYF
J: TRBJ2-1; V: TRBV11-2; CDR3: CASSLNNGRLYNEQFF
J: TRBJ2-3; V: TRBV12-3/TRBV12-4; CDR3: CASSLLKGRGTQYF
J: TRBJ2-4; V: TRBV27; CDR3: CASSLGSWAKNIQYF
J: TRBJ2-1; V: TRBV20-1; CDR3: CSAQTPRLGQFF
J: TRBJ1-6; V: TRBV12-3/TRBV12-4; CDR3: CASSLRDASPLHF